This entry lists 15 T cell receptor beta chains sequenced from one sample in a study of blood T cell repertoires in COVID-19. The repertoire was sequenced with immunoSEQ multiplex PCR; TCRdb's copy has only in-frame clones and lacks some. The sample has about 140,000 clones; 88% are singletons. Specimen: peripheral blood. Receptors originate from a man aged 50 to 59 with active or convalescent COVID-19.

The chain couples TRBV15 to TRBJ2-7, with 8 nucleotides matching TRBD2. Germline V gene lookup returns CDR1 LNHNV and CDR2 YYDKDF (reference sequence). This CDR3 comprises 15 residues. J lost 7 bases, V lost 4 bases, and 12 bases had no gene match. DNA of the CDR3: TGTGCCACCAGCACCCCAGCGGGAGAGAAGGTGGAGCAGTACTTC. Translation gives CATSTPAGEKVEQYF.

This chain connects TRBV28 to TRBJ1-1; D is uncertain. The V end was cut by 3 bases, the J end by 6 bases, with 8 bases between. The germline V gene has CDR1 MDHEN and CDR2 SYDVKM. CDR3 size: 12 residues. The CDR3 here is CASSFGVAEAFF. As DNA, the CDR3 is TGTGCCAGCAGTTTCGGGGTGGCTGAAGCTTTCTTT. Combining the CDR3 with reference TRBV28 and TRBJ1-1 gives the whole variable domain DVKVTQSSRYLVKRTGEKVFLECVQDMDHENMFWYRQDPGLGLRLIYFSYDVKMKEKGDIPEGYSVSREKKERFSLILESASTNQTSMYLCASSFGVAEAFFGQGTRLTVV.

The chain joins TRBV5-4 to TRBJ2-1, with 10 bases matching TRBD2. The CDR3 sequence is 17 residues long. CDR1 and CDR2 (germline): SGHNT, YYREEE (reference sequence). J lost 1 base, V lost 1 base, and 5 bases had no gene match. CDR3 bases: TGTGCCAGCAGCTTGAGAAGCGGGAGGGTGTCCTACAATGAGCAGTTCTTC. It encodes CASSLRSGRVSYNEQFF.

This chain links TRBV29-1 with TRBJ2-5; 8 bases line up with TRBD1. J was trimmed by 4 bases and V by 8 bases; bases with no gene match: 9. The CDR3 extends over 13 amino acids. Germline V lookup: CDR1 SQVTM, CDR2 ANQGSEA. The CDR3 DNA sequence: TGCAGCATCGGACAGGGCCGAGGAGAGACCCAGTACTTC. Translation gives CSIGQGRGETQYF.

The chain carries TRBV19 and TRBJ2-7; D not resolved. The CDR3 is 13 amino acids. Germline V gene data show CDR1 as LNHDA and CDR2 as SQIVND (reference sequence). V lost 3 bases and J 3 bases, leaving 9 bases between the germline ends. CDR3 protein: CASSIAQFYEQYF. The CDR3, as DNA: TGTGCCAGTAGTATTGCCCAGTTCTACGAGCAGTACTTC.

The chain combines TRBV9 with TRBJ2-3; 11 nucleotides align to TRBD2. CDR3 size: 15 residues. Germline CDR1 is SGDLS and CDR2 is YYNGEE. V was pared by 0 bases and J by 6 bases, with 3 bases of the junction left unmatched. CDR3 nucleotides: TGTGCCAGCAGCGTAGTGGCTAGCGGGAGGGATACGCAGTATTTT. Amino acids: CASSVVASGRDTQYF.

The chain has TRBV4-1 and TRBJ2-3; 7 nucleotides line up with TRBD1. Germline assignment: CDR1 MGHRA and CDR2 YSYEKL. Losses at the gene ends were 6 bases for V and 0 bases for J; bases not matched to a gene: 3. The CDR3 is made up of 14 amino acids. The CDR3 spells CASRPGQSTDTQYF. The CDR3 DNA is TGCGCCAGCAGACCGGGACAGAGCACAGATACGCAGTATTTT.

The chain joins TRBV21-1 to TRBJ2-5; the table's D gene call, TRBD1, was not cross checked with the DNA. TRBV21-1 is shown as a pseudogene. CDR3 size: 17 residues. As DNA, the CDR3 is TGTGCCAGCAGCAACACCGGGACAGGCCACTTCCAAGAGACCCAGTACTTC. Amino acid sequence: CASSNTGTGHFQETQYF.

The chain has TRBV25-1 and TRBJ2-5, with 11 bases fitting TRBD2. The CDR3 is 16 residues long. Germline CDR1 and CDR2: MGHDK and SYGVNS. Losses at the gene ends were 5 bases for V and 5 bases for J; bases not matched to a gene: 10. This chain's CDR3 is CASSSSGRALSETQYF. The CDR3 DNA reads as TGTGCCAGCAGTAGTAGCGGGAGGGCCCTCAGCGAGACCCAGTACTTC.

CDR3 in DNA: TGTGCCAGCACCATACTCAGGGATTCCAATCAGCCCCAGCATTTT. Its protein is CASTILRDSNQPQHF. V and J are TRBV28 and TRBJ1-5; D perhaps matches TRBD1 (5 bases). This CDR3 contains 15 residues. The V and J ends lost 7 bases and 3 bases respectively, with 16 bases between them. Per germline, CDR1 MDHEN and CDR2 SYDVKM.

The V and J genes are TRBV19 and TRBJ2-7, with 7 bases matching TRBD2. CDR3 length: 14 residues. The V and J ends lost 2 bases and 4 bases, in that order; junction bases with no gene match: 5. Germline-derived CDR1 and CDR2 are LNHDA and SQIVND (reference sequence). CDR3 residues: CASSISSGVYEQYF. The CDR3 coding sequence is TGTGCCAGTAGTATATCTAGCGGAGTGTACGAGCAGTACTTC.

The V call is TRBV7-8, the J call TRBJ1-1, with 7 bases fitting TRBD1. Germline CDR1 SGHVS, CDR2 FQNEAQ. V lost 6 bases and J lost 3; bases outside the gene matches: 10. The CDR3 sequence is 15 residues long. The CDR3 bases are TGTGCCAGCAGAGTGTTACAGGGGCTAGACACTGAAGCTTTCTTT. Translation gives CASRVLQGLDTEAFF.

The V call is TRBV15, the J call TRBJ1-2; weak D call: TRBD1 (6 bases). V gave up 0 bases and J gave up 8 bases, with 13 bases separating them. There are 14 residues in the CDR3. The V gene's germline CDR1 is LNHNV and CDR2 YYDKDF (reference sequence). CDR3 nucleotides: TGTGCCACCAGCAGAGATTCAGGGGTGGGAGGCTACACCTTC. Translation gives CATSRDSGVGGYTF. Using reference TRBV15 and TRBJ1-2 for the parts outside the CDR3, the full variable domain is DAMVIQNPRYQVTQFGKPVTLSCSQTLNHNVMYWYQQKSSQAPKLLFHYYDKDFNNEADTPDNFQSRRPNTSFCFLDIRSPGLGDTAMYLCATSRDSGVGGYTFGSGTRLTVV.

The J gene is TRBJ1-5, the V gene TRBV27; unclear D gene. V lost 2 bases to trimming and J lost 5 bases, with 10 bases between them. Germline CDR1 is MNHEY and CDR2 is SMNVEV (reference sequence). The CDR3 has 14 residues. The CDR3 loop is CASSLGQYYQPQHF. The CDR3, as DNA: TGTGCCAGCAGTTTAGGGCAGTACTATCAGCCCCAGCATTTT.

The chain employs TRBV28 and TRBJ1-4; no reliable D call. CDR3 length: 13 residues. The germline V and J ends were trimmed by 5 bases and 10 bases, with 14 bases remaining between them. The V gene's germline CDR1 is MDHEN and CDR2 SYDVKM. The CDR3 DNA reads as TGTGCCAGCAGTACCCCATCAAGGAGAAAACTGTTTTTT. Encoded protein: CASSTPSRRKLFF.